These 7 T cell receptor beta chains were all obtained from the same sample, sequenced in a study of CD8+ T cells in alopecia areata. Sequencing used cDNA as its template, made by extracting RNA and reverse transcribing it. Generated by immunoSEQ multiplex PCR, the TCRdb table keeps only in-frame clones and is missing some. The data contain a few hundred thousand clones, roughly two fifths of them singletons. This sample's treatment: oral pan-JAK inhibitor, 5-10 mg twice daily. Sequenced material: CD4+ T cells sorted from blood, taken at roughly week 30, from a patient treated with tofacitinib. These TCRs come from a human donor with alopecia areata.

The rearrangement uses TRBV9 and TRBJ2-5, with D uncertain. The V gene's germline CDR1 is SGDLS and CDR2 YYNGEE. V was trimmed by 4 bases and J by 7 bases, leaving 11 bases between them. The CDR3 has 12 residues. The CDR3 coding sequence is TGTGCCAGCAGCAGCGAGGTGGGGACCCAGTACTTC. Amino acid sequence: CASSSEVGTQYF.

The rearrangement joins TRBV30 to TRBJ1-2; 10 bases agree with TRBD1. Germline-derived CDR1 and CDR2 are GTSNPN and SVGIG (reference sequence). The CDR3 extends over 14 amino acids. The V gene end was trimmed by 3 bases and the J gene end by 8 bases; junction bases not matched to a gene: 9. For the CDR3, the DNA is TGTGCCTGGAGCGGTTCCGGGACAGGGGAGGGCTACACCTTC. This translates into CAWSGSGTGEGYTF.

The V gene is TRBV27, the J gene TRBJ2-4; D perhaps matches TRBD1 (5 bases). In germline, CDR1 is MNHEY, CDR2 SMNVEV (reference sequence). This CDR3 is built from 13 residues. Trimming removed 4 bases at V and 2 bases at J, with 6 bases between. The CDR3 DNA sequence: TGTGCCAGCAGTTCAGGGACCAAAAACATTCAGTACTTC. This encodes CASSSGTKNIQYF.

The V and J genes are TRBV6-1 and TRBJ1-5, with D unclear. Trimming left V 5 bases short and J 3 bases short, with 8 bases between. The CDR3 is 13 residues long. The V gene's germline CDR1 is MNHNS and CDR2 SASEGT. The CDR3 DNA reads TGTGCCAGCAGTTTAAACGTCAATCAGCCCCAGCATTTT. Translation gives CASSLNVNQPQHF.

The rearrangement links TRBV5-6 to TRBJ2-7, with a possible D match to TRBD2 (5 bases). The CDR3 consists of 14 residues. The germline V gene has CDR1 SGHDT and CDR2 YYEEEE. V lost 3 bases, J lost 0 bases, and 10 bases lay in between. CDR3 bases: TGTGCCAGCAGCTCGGGATTTAGCTCCTACGAGCAGTACTTC. It translates to CASSSGFSSYEQYF. Supplemented by reference TRBV5-6 and TRBJ2-7, the full variable domain reads DAGVTQSPTHLIKTRGQQVTLRCSPKSGHDTVSWYQQALGQGPQFIFQYYEEEERQRGNFPDRFSGHQFPNYSSELNVNALLLGDSALYLCASSSGFSSYEQYFGPGTRLTVT.

V is TRBV4-1 and J is TRBJ2-2, with 11 bases aligning to TRBD2. CDR1 is MGHRA and CDR2 is YSYEKL in the germline V gene. The CDR3 consists of 18 residues. V shed 5 bases, J shed 3 bases, and the junction held 11 bases outside the gene matches. The CDR3 spells CASSTQLAGGPYTGELFF. In nucleotides, the CDR3 is TGCGCCAGCAGCACCCAATTAGCGGGAGGGCCCTACACCGGGGAGCTGTTTTTT.

The chain couples TRBV6-5 to TRBJ2-3, with 8 bases lining up with TRBD1. Germline V lookup: CDR1 MNHEY, CDR2 SVGAGI. Trimming took 5 bases from V and 3 from J; bases not matched to a gene: 7. The CDR3 totals 15 residues. CDR3 DNA sequence: TGTGCCAGCAGTGGACAGGGAAGTGCGACAGATACGCAGTATTTT. Translating gives CASSGQGSATDTQYF.